This T cell receptor beta chain was captured by sequencing in a study of blood T cell repertoires in COVID-19. About the study: COVID-19 samples collected from the United States, Italy and Spain covered acute and convalescent phases. Sources were T cells, B-cell-depleted T cells, or PBMCs; the material itself was cDNA or gDNA.

CDR1 is MNHEY and CDR2 is SVGAGI in the germline V gene. Trimming cost V 2 bases and J 2 bases, with 10 bases left between them. The CDR3 is 14 residues long. The authors' processing: How many nucleated cells were present was estimated from reference gene primer amplification. TCRdb's table, derived via immunoSEQ multiplex PCR, lists solely in-frame clones and lacks some. Clonal size and the V and J genes are those of that table, whereas D and trimming came from the DNA. The data contain 150,000 to 200,000 clones, approximately 87% of them singletons. This receptor was taken from a woman in her 70s with acute or convalescent COVID-19. The sequenced sample consisted of peripheral blood. The chain uses TRBV6-5 and TRBJ2-7; a possible D gene is TRBD1 (6 bases). Here the CDR3 reads CASSYEDRTYEQYF. In nucleotides, the CDR3 is TGTGCCAGCAGTTACGAGGACAGAACCTACGAGCAGTACTTC.